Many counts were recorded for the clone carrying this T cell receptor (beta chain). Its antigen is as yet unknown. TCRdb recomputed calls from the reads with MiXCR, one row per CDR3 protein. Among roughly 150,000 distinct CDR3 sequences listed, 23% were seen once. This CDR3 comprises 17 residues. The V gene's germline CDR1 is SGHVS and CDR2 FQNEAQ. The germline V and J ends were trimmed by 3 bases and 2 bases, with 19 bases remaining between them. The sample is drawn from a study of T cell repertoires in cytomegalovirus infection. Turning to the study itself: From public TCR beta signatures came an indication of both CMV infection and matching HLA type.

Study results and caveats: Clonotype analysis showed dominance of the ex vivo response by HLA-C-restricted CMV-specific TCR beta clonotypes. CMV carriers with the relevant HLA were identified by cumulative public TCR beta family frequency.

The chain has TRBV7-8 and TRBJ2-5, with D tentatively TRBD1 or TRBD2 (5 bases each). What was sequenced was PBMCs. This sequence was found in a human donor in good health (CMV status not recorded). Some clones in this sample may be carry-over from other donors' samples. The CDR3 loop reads CASSLSPPGTSQETQYF. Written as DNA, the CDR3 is TGTGCCAGCAGCTTGTCCCCCCCCGGGACCTCACAAGAGACCCAGTACTTC.